These 24 T cell receptor beta chains share one sample of origin, sequenced in a study of cytomegalovirus exposure and HLA in healthy donors (TCRdb year 2017). Library preparation employed the immunoSEQ multiplex PCR assay. For the multiplex PCR, a mixture combining 60 forward primers for TCR Vbeta segments and 13 reverse primers for TCR Jbeta segments was used. TCRdb provides this immuneACCESS table in a form limited to in-frame rearrangements. Some clones are lacking; in checked studies, under half of them reflect an unresolved V gene, and why the rest are absent is not known. This sample holds 100,000 to 120,000 clones; 76% were observed only once. The ten largest make up approximately 8% of the sample. The sequenced sample consisted of PBMCs. The receptors were gathered from a man aged 35-49 years in good health and CMV-seropositive.

In the case of this clone: Germline is not matched at one junction end, which may reflect a read error. The chain carries TRBV18 and TRBJ2-4; D perhaps matches TRBD2 (6 bases). The CDR3 consists of 16 residues. Germline values: CDR1 KGHSH, CDR2 LQKENI. The chain's CDR3 is CASSPPDVLAKNSQYF. CDR3 in DNA: TGTGCCAGCTCACCCCCAGACGTACTAGCCAAAAACAGTCAGTACTTC.

This chain joins TRBV4-1 and TRBJ1-3; D uncertain. Trimming removed 6 bases from V and 0 bases from J, with 18 bases in between. CDR1 and CDR2 (germline): MGHRA, YSYEKL. The CDR3 is made up of 17 amino acids. Here the CDR3 DNA reads TGCGCCAGCAGGTCGTTTCCGTGGCCCTCCTCTGGAAACACCATATATTTT. The encoded protein is CASRSFPWPSSGNTIYF.

This chain connects TRBV7-9 to TRBJ2-2, with TRBD1 identical over 9 bases. The CDR3 contains 15 residues. Trimming at V came to 8 bases and at J to 5 bases, leaving 9 bases not matched to a gene. Germline CDR1 SEHNR, CDR2 FQNEAQ (reference sequence). CDR3: CASGKIGQGTGELFF. In nucleotides, the CDR3 is TGTGCCAGCGGAAAAATCGGACAGGGGACCGGGGAGCTGTTTTTT.

The chain has TRBV4-1 and TRBJ1-5; TRBD1 aligns across 9 bases. V was pared by 3 bases and J by 6 bases, with 6 bases of the junction left unmatched. From germline, CDR1 is MGHRA and CDR2 YSYEKL. This CDR3 region has 15 residues. The CDR3 nucleotides read TGCGCCAGCAGCCAGCCGGGACAGGGTCCTCAGCCCCAGCATTTT. This gives the protein CASSQPGQGPQPQHF.

The chain has TRBV28 and TRBJ2-7, with D tentatively TRBD1 (5 bases). V was cut by 1 base and J by 9 bases, with 16 bases left in between. The length of the CDR3 is 14 residues. Germline V gene data show CDR1 as MDHEN and CDR2 as SYDVKM. The CDR3 spells CASSLYDSTTRQYF. The CDR3 bases are TGTGCCAGCAGTTTATACGACAGCACTACGAGGCAGTACTTC.

This clone came up a few times. This chain joins TRBV29-1 and TRBJ2-1; D gene ambiguous. Germline V gives CDR1 SQVTM, CDR2 ANQGSEA. Trimming took off 4 bases at V and 4 bases at J, with 14 bases between the two ends. There are 14 residues in the CDR3. The CDR3 nucleotides read TGCAGCGTTGGAGGAATTCTATCGTACAATGAGCAGTTCTTC. Its translation: CSVGGILSYNEQFF.

This chain joins TRBV5-5 and TRBJ2-7, with D tentatively TRBD2 (5 bases). The germline V gene encodes CDR1 SGHKS and CDR2 YYEKEE (reference sequence). Trimming took off 0 bases at V and 0 bases at J, with 10 bases between the two ends. The CDR3 is made up of 15 amino acids. This CDR3 is CASSLGAEDSYEQYF. In DNA, the CDR3 is TGTGCCAGCAGCTTGGGGGCGGAGGACTCCTACGAGCAGTACTTC.

The chain couples TRBV6-1 to TRBJ2-1; a possible D gene is TRBD2 (5 bases). With 8 bases removed from V and 7 bases from J, the gap between germline ends came to 12 bases. The germline V gene has CDR1 MNHNS and CDR2 SASEGT. The CDR3 is 12 amino acids. The CDR3 loop reads CASGDSGNEQFF. In DNA, the CDR3 is TGTGCCAGCGGCGACTCGGGGAATGAGCAGTTCTTC.

V is TRBV7-9 and J is TRBJ2-1; TRBD1 might be the D (6 bases). Trimming removed 2 bases from V and 6 bases from J, with 8 bases in between. In germline, CDR1 is SEHNR, CDR2 FQNEAQ (reference sequence). The CDR3 runs 13 residues. The CDR3 bases are TGTGCCAGCAGCTTACAACAGGGCAATGAGCAGTTCTTC. This encodes CASSLQQGNEQFF.

The chain employs TRBV7-3 and TRBJ2-5; 12 bases are shared with TRBD2. The germline gives CDR1 SGHTA, CDR2 FQGTGA. The V and J ends lost 5 bases and 1 base, in that order; junction bases with no gene match: 2. CDR3 length: 15 residues. In DNA, the CDR3 is TGTGCCAGCAGCACTAGCGGGGGGTCCCAAGAGACCCAGTACTTC. Its protein product is CASSTSGGSQETQYF.

The chain couples TRBV7-2 to TRBJ2-3, with no clear D. V was pared by 3 bases and J by 3 bases, with 4 bases between. CDR3 length: 12 amino acids. Germline loops: CDR1 SGHTA, CDR2 FQGNSA. CDR3 in DNA: TGTGCCAGCAGCTTTTCGACAGATACGCAGTATTTT. Its protein product is CASSFSTDTQYF.

The V gene is TRBV11-2, the J gene TRBJ2-2; 12 bases agree with TRBD2. This CDR3 contains 18 residues. CDR1 is SGHAT and CDR2 is FQNNGV in the germline V gene. Trimming cost V 4 bases and J 6 bases; bases outside gene matches: 12. CDR3 DNA: TGTGCCAGCAGCTCCCCTAGACTAGCGGGAGCACAGGCCGGGGAGCTGTTTTTT. It codes for CASSSPRLAGAQAGELFF. Combining the CDR3 with reference TRBV11-2 and TRBJ2-2 gives the whole variable domain EAGVAQSPRYKIIEKRQSVAFWCNPISGHATLYWYQQILGQGPKLLIQFQNNGVVDDSQLPKDRFSAERLKGVDSTLKIQPAKLEDSAVYLCASSSPRLAGAQAGELFFGEGSRLTVL.

The chain is built from TRBV6-5 and TRBJ2-3, with D possibly being TRBD2 (5 bases). The CDR3 runs to 12 residues. The germline CDR1 and CDR2 sequences are MNHEY and SVGAGI. V was pared by 6 bases and J by 6 bases, with 10 bases between. The CDR3 nucleotides read TGTGCCAGCAGGGGCCGAGGGGATACGCAGTATTTT. Translating it yields CASRGRGDTQYF.

This rearrangement joins TRBV30 to TRBJ2-7, with D perhaps matching TRBD2 (6 bases). This CDR3 region has 15 residues. The V gene lost 1 base and the J gene lost 3 bases, with 16 bases spanning the gap. Germline CDR1 and CDR2: GTSNPN and SVGIG (reference sequence). CDR3 residues: CAWSDSGLLGYEQYF. The DNA for the CDR3 is TGTGCCTGGAGTGACTCGGGACTCCTAGGCTACGAGCAGTACTTC.

For this clone: A read error may produce the germline difference seen at one junction end. This sequence joins TRBV29-1 and TRBJ2-4; 9 bases map to TRBD1. The CDR3 runs 15 residues. Germline CDR1 SQVTM, CDR2 ANQGSEA. Here the CDR3 reads CSVEDQGTGKNSQYF. CDR3 coding DNA: TGCAGCGTTGAAGATCAAGGGACAGGGAAAAACAGTCAGTACTTC.

The V and J genes are TRBV19 and TRBJ2-6, with no clear D. Germline loops: CDR1 LNHDA, CDR2 SQIVND (reference sequence). The germline V and J ends were trimmed by 1 base and 0 bases, with 7 bases remaining between them. This CDR3 has 16 residues. CDR3 coding DNA: TGTGCCAGTAGTATAGGAGTTGGCTCTGGGGCCAACGTCCTGACTTTC. Protein product: CASSIGVGSGANVLTF.

V and J are TRBV18 and TRBJ2-1; 13 bases fit TRBD2. The CDR3 covers 16 residues. CDR1 and CDR2 (germline): KGHSH, LQKENI. J gave up 7 bases and V 6 bases, and 9 bases lay outside the gene matches. The CDR3 region has the DNA TGTGCCAGCTCCCCTACTAGCGGGGGGGCAGTGAATGAGCAGTTCTTC. Residues: CASSPTSGGAVNEQFF.

The chain couples TRBV30 to TRBJ1-5; D may be TRBD1 (5 bases). This CDR3 is 14 amino acids long. The germline V and J ends were trimmed by 4 bases and 0 bases, with 10 bases remaining between them. Germline CDR1 is GTSNPN and CDR2 is SVGIG (reference sequence). The CDR3 DNA reads TGTGCCTGGAATTTTGGGGCTAGCAATCAGCCCCAGCATTTT. As protein: CAWNFGASNQPQHF.

This clone has only one observation. At one boundary the junction diverges from the germline segment, which might be a read error. Different DNA sequences within this sample yield the same CDR3. The V and J genes are TRBV7-9 and TRBJ1-2, with D maybe TRBD1 (6 bases). The CDR3 has 16 amino acids. Germline V CDR1 and CDR2: SEHNR, FQNEAQ (reference sequence). The CDR3 loop reads CASSPQKGRGDYGYTF. The CDR3 DNA reads TGCGCCAGCAGCCCACAGAAGGGGAGGGGGGACTATGGCTACACCTTC.

The V gene is TRBV10-3, the J gene TRBJ1-6, with 7 bases identical to TRBD1. Germline lookup yields CDR1 ENHRY and CDR2 SYGVKD. The CDR3 extends over 13 amino acids. Trimming at V came to 6 bases and at J to 10 bases, leaving 6 bases not matched to a gene. Here the CDR3 reads CAISRQGESPLHF. In DNA form, the CDR3 reads TGTGCCATCAGCCGACAGGGTGAATCACCCCTCCACTTT.

V is TRBV4-2 and J is TRBJ2-3, with D unresolved. The V and J ends lost 1 base and 0 bases respectively, with 11 bases between them. The CDR3 spans 16 residues. The germline V gene has CDR1 LGHNA and CDR2 YNFKEQ. CDR3 sequence reads: CASSQVGVSSTDTQYF. The DNA of the CDR3 is TGTGCCAGCAGCCAAGTTGGAGTGTCTAGCACAGATACGCAGTATTTT.

V usage is TRBV6-6 and J usage is TRBJ1-1; D remains ambiguous. This CDR3 comprises 15 residues. Germline-derived CDR1 and CDR2 are MNHNY and SVGAGI (reference sequence). The germline V and J ends were trimmed by 0 bases and 3 bases, with 11 bases remaining between them. CDR3 in DNA: TGTGCCAGCAGTTACTCGATCAAGGAGCACACTGAAGCTTTCTTT. It yields the protein CASSYSIKEHTEAFF.

This clone has a single count. The rearrangement uses TRBV18 and TRBJ1-1; weak D call: TRBD1 (6 bases). Trimming removed 2 bases at V and 0 bases at J, with 10 bases between. The CDR3 covers 15 residues. CDR1 and CDR2 from the germline V gene are KGHSH and LQKENI. Here the CDR3 DNA reads TGTGCCAGCTCACCAACAGGGTTGCTGAACACTGAAGCTTTCTTT. This translates into CASSPTGLLNTEAFF.

A few counts support this clone. The junction differs from germline at one of its ends, possibly a read error. In DNA, the CDR3 is TGTGCCAGCAGCCGAGGACGGGTCTCTGGGGCCAACGGCCTGACTTTC. This sequence encodes CASSRGRVSGANGLTF. The V gene is TRBV7-2, the J gene TRBJ2-6; TRBD1 might be the D (5 bases). The germline gives CDR1 SGHTA, CDR2 FQGNSA. The CDR3 extends over 16 amino acids. The full variable domain, in which reference TRBV7-2 and TRBJ2-6 provide the parts outside the CDR3, is GAGVSQSPSNKVTEKGKDVELRCDPISGHTALYWYRQSLGQGLEFLIYFQGNSAPDKSGLPSDRFSAERTGGSVSTLTIQRTQQEDSAVYLCASSRGRVSGANGLTFGAGSRLTVL.